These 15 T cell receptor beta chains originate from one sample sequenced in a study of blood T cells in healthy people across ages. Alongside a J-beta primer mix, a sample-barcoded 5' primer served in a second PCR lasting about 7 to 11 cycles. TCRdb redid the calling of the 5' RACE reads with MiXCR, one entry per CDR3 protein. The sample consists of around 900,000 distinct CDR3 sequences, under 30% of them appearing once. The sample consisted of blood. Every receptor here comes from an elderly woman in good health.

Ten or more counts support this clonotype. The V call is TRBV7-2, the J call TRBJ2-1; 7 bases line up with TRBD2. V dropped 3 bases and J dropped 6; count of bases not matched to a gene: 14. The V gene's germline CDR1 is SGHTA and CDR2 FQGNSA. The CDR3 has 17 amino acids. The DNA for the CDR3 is TGTGCCAGCAGCTTGCCGTCTAGCGGCGGTGGTGGCAATGAGCAGTTCTTC. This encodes CASSLPSSGGGGNEQFF.

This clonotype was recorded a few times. CDR3 bases: TGTGCCAGCAGCCCCAGACAGGGACGCGCCGTTCACACTGAAGCTTTCTTT. This encodes CASSPRQGRAVHTEAFF. The chain couples TRBV6-1 to TRBJ1-1, with 7 bases that match TRBD1. This CDR3 is 17 amino acids long. V shed 6 bases, J shed 3 bases, and the junction held 16 bases outside the gene matches. Germline V gene data show CDR1 as MNHNS and CDR2 as SASEGT.

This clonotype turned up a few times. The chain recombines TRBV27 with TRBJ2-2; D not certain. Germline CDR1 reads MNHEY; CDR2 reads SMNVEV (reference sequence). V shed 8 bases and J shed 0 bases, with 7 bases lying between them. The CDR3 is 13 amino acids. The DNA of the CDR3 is TGTGCCAGCTCGGTAGCGAACACCGGGGAGCTGTTTTTT. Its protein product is CASSVANTGELFF.

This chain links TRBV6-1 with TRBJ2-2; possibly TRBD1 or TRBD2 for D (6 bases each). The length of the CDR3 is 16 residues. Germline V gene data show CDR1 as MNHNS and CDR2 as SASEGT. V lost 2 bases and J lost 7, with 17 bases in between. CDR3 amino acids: CASSELGGISNGELFF. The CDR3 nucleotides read TGTGCCAGCAGTGAATTGGGGGGCATTAGTAACGGGGAGCTGTTTTTT.

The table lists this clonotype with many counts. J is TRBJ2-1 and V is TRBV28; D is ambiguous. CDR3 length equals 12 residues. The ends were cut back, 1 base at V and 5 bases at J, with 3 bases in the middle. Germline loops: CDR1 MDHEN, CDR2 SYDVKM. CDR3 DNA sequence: TGTGCCAGCAGTTTATTAGACAATGAGCAGTTCTTC. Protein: CASSLLDNEQFF.

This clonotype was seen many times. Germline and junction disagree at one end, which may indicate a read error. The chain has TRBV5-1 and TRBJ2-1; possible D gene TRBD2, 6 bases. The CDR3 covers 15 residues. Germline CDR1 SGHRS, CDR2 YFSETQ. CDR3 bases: TGCGCCAGCAGCGTCCGGGACTCGTCCTCCAATGAGCAGTTCTTC. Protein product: CASSVRDSSSNEQFF.

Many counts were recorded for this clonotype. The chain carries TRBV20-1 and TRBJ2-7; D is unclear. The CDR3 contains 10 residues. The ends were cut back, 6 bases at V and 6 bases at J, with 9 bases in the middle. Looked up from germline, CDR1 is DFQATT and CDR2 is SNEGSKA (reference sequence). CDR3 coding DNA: TGCAGTGCCCCCCCCGTCGAGCAGTACTTC. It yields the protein CSAPPVEQYF.

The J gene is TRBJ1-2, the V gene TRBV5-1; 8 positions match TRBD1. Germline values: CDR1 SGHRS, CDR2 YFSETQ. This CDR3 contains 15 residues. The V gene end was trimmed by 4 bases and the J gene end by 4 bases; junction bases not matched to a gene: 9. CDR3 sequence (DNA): TGCGCCAGCAGCCCGGATGGGACAGGCACCTATGGCTACACCTTC. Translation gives CASSPDGTGTYGYTF.

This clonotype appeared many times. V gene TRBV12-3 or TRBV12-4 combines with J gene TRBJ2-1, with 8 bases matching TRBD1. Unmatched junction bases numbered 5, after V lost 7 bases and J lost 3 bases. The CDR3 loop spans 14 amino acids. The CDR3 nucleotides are TGTGCCAGCATCCCGGACAGGGACTACAATGAGCAGTTCTTC. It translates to CASIPDRDYNEQFF.

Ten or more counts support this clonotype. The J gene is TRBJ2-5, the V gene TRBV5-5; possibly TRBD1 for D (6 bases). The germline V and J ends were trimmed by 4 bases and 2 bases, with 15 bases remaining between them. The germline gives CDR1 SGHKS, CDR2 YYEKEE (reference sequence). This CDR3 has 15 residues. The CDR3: CASSRDTGLQETQYF. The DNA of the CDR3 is TGTGCCAGCAGCAGGGATACAGGGCTTCAAGAGACCCAGTACTTC.

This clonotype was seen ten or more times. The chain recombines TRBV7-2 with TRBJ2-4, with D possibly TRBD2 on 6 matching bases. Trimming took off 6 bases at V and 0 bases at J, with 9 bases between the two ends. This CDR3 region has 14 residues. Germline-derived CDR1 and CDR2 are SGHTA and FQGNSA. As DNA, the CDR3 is TGTGCCAGCAGTTTGGGACTAGCCAAAAACATTCAGTACTTC. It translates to CASSLGLAKNIQYF.

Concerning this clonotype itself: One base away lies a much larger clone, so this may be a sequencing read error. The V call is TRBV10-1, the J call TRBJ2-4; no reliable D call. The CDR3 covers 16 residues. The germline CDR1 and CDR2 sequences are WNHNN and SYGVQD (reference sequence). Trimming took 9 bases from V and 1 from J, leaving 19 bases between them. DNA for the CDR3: TGCGCCAGAAACGCGATAGACCCGCTTGCCAAAAACATTCAGTACTTC. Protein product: CARNAIDPLAKNIQYF.

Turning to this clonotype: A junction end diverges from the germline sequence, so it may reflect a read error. CDR3 DNA sequence: TGTGCCGGCAGTTTGGGGCAACCCTACGAGCAGTACTTC. Amino acid sequence: CAGSLGQPYEQYF. The chain uses TRBV28 and TRBJ2-7, with D maybe TRBD1 (5 bases). Germline assignment: CDR1 MDHEN and CDR2 SYDVKM. This CDR3 contains 13 residues.

The DNA for the CDR3 is TGTGCCAGCAGTTCCCGCCTTAAGGGGAAGGTCACTGAAGCTTTCTTT. Amino acids: CASSSRLKGKVTEAFF. This chain connects TRBV6-5 to TRBJ1-1; TRBD1 might be the D (5 bases). Trimming shortened V by 4 bases and J by 4 bases, and 19 bases separated the two germline ends. CDR1 MNHEY and CDR2 SVGAGI come from the germline V gene. The CDR3 is 16 amino acids.

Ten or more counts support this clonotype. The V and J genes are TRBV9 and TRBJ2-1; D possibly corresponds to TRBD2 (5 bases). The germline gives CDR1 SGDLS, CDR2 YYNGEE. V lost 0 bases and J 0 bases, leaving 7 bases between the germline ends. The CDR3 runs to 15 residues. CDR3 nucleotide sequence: TGTGCCAGCAGCGTAGATAGCGCCTCCTACAATGAGCAGTTCTTC. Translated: CASSVDSASYNEQFF.